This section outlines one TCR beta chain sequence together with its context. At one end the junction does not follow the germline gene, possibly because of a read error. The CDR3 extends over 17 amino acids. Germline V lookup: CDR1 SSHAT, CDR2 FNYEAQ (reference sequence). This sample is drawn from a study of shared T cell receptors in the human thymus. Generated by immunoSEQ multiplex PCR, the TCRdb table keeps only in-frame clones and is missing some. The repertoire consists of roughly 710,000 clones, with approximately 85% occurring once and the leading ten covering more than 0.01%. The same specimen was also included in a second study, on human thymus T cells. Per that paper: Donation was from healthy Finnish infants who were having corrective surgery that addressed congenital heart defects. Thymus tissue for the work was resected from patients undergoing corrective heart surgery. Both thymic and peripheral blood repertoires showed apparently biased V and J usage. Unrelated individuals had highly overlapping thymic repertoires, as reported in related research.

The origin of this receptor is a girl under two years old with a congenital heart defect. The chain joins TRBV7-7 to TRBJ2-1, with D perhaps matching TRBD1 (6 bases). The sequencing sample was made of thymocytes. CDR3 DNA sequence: TGTGCTAGCAGCCCTGGGGGCCGGTGGGGTACCGCGGGCAAGCAGTTCTTC. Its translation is CASSPGGRWGTAGKQFF.